One sample yielded the 27 T cell receptor beta chains listed below, sequenced in a study of T-cell reconstitution after alpha-beta-depleted transplantation in children. Unique molecular identifiers were built into the TCRbeta library. In TCRdb, the PCR reads were re-called with MiXCR into one record per CDR3 protein. The table shows around 450,000 distinct CDR3 sequences, with roughly a tenth occurring only once. The sequenced sample was PBMCs, obtained before TCRalphabeta/CD19-depleted stem cell transplant. These receptors were obtained from a child aged 2-15 years with inherited bone marrow failure, due to receive a stem cell transplant.

This clonotype was detected many times. This chain links TRBV20-1 with TRBJ1-1; D is undetermined. V lost 5 bases to trimming and J lost 3 bases, with 13 bases between them. This CDR3 has 13 amino acids. Germline loops: CDR1 DFQATT, CDR2 SNEGSKA (reference sequence). The CDR3: CSAASPRYTEAFF. The CDR3 DNA reads TGCAGTGCTGCCAGCCCGCGATACACTGAAGCTTTCTTT.

There are many counts of this clonotype. The V and J genes are TRBV7-2 and TRBJ2-3, with D hard to call. The germline V gene has CDR1 SGHTA and CDR2 FQGNSA. The CDR3 has 16 amino acids. Trimming pared 2 bases from V and 1 base from J, leaving 13 bases between. CDR3 DNA: TGTGCCAGCAGCTTATATCGCCTAGGTGGCACAGATACGCAGTATTTT. Translating gives CASSLYRLGGTDTQYF.

In its sample, this clonotype was seen many times. CDR3 residues: CSARRQGQSDTQYF. In nucleotides, the CDR3 is TGCAGTGCTCGCCGACAAGGACAGTCAGATACGCAGTATTTT. The chain has TRBV20-1 and TRBJ2-3, with D possibly matching TRBD1 (6 bases). Germline V CDR1 and CDR2: DFQATT, SNEGSKA (reference sequence). The CDR3 runs to 14 residues. V lost 5 bases and J lost 4, with 16 bases in between.

This clonotype occurred many times. The genes are TRBV25-1 and TRBJ2-7; D might be TRBD2 (5 bases). Trimming pared 1 base from V and 0 bases from J, leaving 7 bases between. Per germline, CDR1 MGHDK and CDR2 SYGVNS. The CDR3 spans 14 residues. CDR3 protein: CASSESAGSYEQYF. The DNA of the CDR3 is TGTGCCAGCAGTGAATCCGCGGGCTCCTACGAGCAGTACTTC.

The rearrangement links TRBV20-1 to TRBJ2-5; 12 bases map to TRBD2. CDR3 length: 16 residues. Germline V gives CDR1 DFQATT, CDR2 SNEGSKA (reference sequence). The J segment lost 5 bases and the V segment lost 6 bases, leaving 13 bases of the junction unmatched. The CDR3 coding sequence is TGCAGTGCCCGGACTAGCGGGGCTCTCGCGGAGGAGACCCAGTACTTC. Its translation: CSARTSGALAEETQYF.

This clonotype came up many times. This chain links TRBV6-5 with TRBJ2-1; no definite D call. V lost 3 bases to trimming and J lost 0 bases, with 6 bases between them. The CDR3 is 14 residues long. From germline, CDR1 is MNHEY and CDR2 SVGAGI. DNA for the CDR3: TGTGCCAGCAGTTATGGTTACTCCTACAATGAGCAGTTCTTC. It yields the protein CASSYGYSYNEQFF.

In its sample, this clonotype was seen many times. CDR3 residues: CASSRPRGGSDEQFF. In DNA, the CDR3 is TGTGCCAGCAGCCGTCCCAGGGGGGGCAGCGATGAGCAGTTCTTC. This chain links TRBV28 with TRBJ2-1, with D perhaps being TRBD1 or TRBD2 (7 bases each). The CDR3 extends over 15 amino acids. CDR1 and CDR2 from the germline V gene are MDHEN and SYDVKM. V was trimmed by 6 bases and J by 8 bases, leaving 20 bases between them.

This clonotype has at least ten counts. The CDR3 loop reads CASSQERGLAGGQTQYF. Written as DNA, the CDR3 is TGCGCCAGCAGCCAAGAGAGGGGCTTAGCGGGGGGGCAGACCCAGTACTTC. The chain combines TRBV4-3 with TRBJ2-5; 11 bases match TRBD2. The CDR3 spans 17 residues. The ends lost 0 bases at V and 6 bases at J; junction bases unmatched: 9. Germline V gives CDR1 LGHNA, CDR2 YSLEER.

This clonotype has ten or more counts. This chain connects TRBV29-1 to TRBJ2-2; the match to TRBD2 covers 7 bases. The CDR3 sequence is 11 residues long. Trimming removed 4 bases from V and 7 bases from J; junction bases left unmatched: 0. Germline assignment: CDR1 SQVTM and CDR2 ANQGSEA. CDR3 nucleotides: TGCAGCGTTGGCGGGGGCGGGGAGCTGTTTTTT. It encodes CSVGGGGELFF.

The rearrangement uses TRBV4-3 and TRBJ2-1; the match to TRBD1 covers 12 bases. V shed 5 bases and J 2 bases; nucleotides not matched to a gene: 4. The CDR3 contains 16 residues. In germline, CDR1 is LGHNA, CDR2 YSLEER. For the CDR3, the DNA is TGCGCCAGCAGCTGGGACAGGGGGCTACCCTACAATGAGCAGTTCTTC. The encoded protein is CASSWDRGLPYNEQFF.

In its sample, this clonotype was seen many times. The rearrangement links TRBV7-9 to TRBJ2-5; tentatively, D is TRBD2 (5 bases). V dropped 3 bases and J dropped 1 base, with 6 bases sitting between them. The CDR3 is made up of 13 amino acids. CDR1 and CDR2 from the germline V gene are SEHNR and FQNEAQ (reference sequence). The CDR3 region is CASSFLAQETQYF. CDR3 nucleotides: TGTGCCAGCAGCTTCCTAGCCCAAGAGACCCAGTACTTC. Full variable domain (outside the CDR3, taken from reference TRBV7-9 and TRBJ2-5): DTGVSQNPRHKITKRGQNVTFRCDPISEHNRLYWYRQTLGQGPEFLTYFQNEAQLEKSRLLSDRFSAERPKGSFSTLEIQRTEQGDSAMYLCASSFLAQETQYFGPGTRLLVL.

This clonotype was seen many times. The chain carries TRBV9 and TRBJ1-4, with unresolved D. The germline V gene has CDR1 SGDLS and CDR2 YYNGEE. The CDR3 sequence is 14 residues long. Trimming pared 2 bases from V and 7 bases from J, leaving 12 bases between. CDR3 loop: CASSVPGVGEKLFF. The CDR3 DNA reads TGTGCCAGCAGCGTCCCAGGCGTAGGTGAAAAACTGTTTTTT.

This clonotype was seen repeatedly, ten times or more. The chain recombines TRBV12-3 or TRBV12-4 with TRBJ2-5; 7 nucleotides line up with TRBD1. V lost 2 bases, J lost 4 bases, and 1 base stayed unmatched. The CDR3 runs 13 residues. The CDR3 bases are TGTGCCAGCAGTTTATGGGACAGAGAGACCCAGTACTTC. Its translation: CASSLWDRETQYF.

This clonotype occurred many times. The chain is built from TRBV11-1 and TRBJ2-1, with no clear D. CDR1 and CDR2 from the germline V gene are SGHAT and FQDESV (reference sequence). CDR3 length: 18 residues. The V and J ends lost 4 bases and 3 bases respectively, with 22 bases between them. The CDR3 loop is CASSSTRHLSVDYNEQFF. The CDR3, as DNA: TGTGCCAGCAGCTCCACGCGACACCTATCGGTCGACTACAATGAGCAGTTCTTC.

This clonotype appeared many times. The genes are TRBV4-2 and TRBJ2-1, with TRBD2 matching over 7 bases. With V trimmed by 6 bases and J by 5 bases, 7 bases remained unmatched. Germline CDR1 LGHNA, CDR2 YNFKEQ. The CDR3 runs to 14 residues. CDR3 nucleotides: TGTGCCAGCAGGGGGACTACCCCCAACAATGAGCAGTTCTTC. Its translation: CASRGTTPNNEQFF.

This clonotype showed up many times. The chain combines TRBV6-5 with TRBJ2-7, with a tentative D call TRBD1 (6 bases). The length of the CDR3 is 15 residues. The germline CDR1 and CDR2 sequences are MNHEY and SVGAGI. The V gene lost 3 bases and the J gene lost 4 bases, with 16 bases spanning the gap. The DNA of the CDR3 is TGTGCCAGCAGTTATACGGGACAAGGGCAATACGAGCAGTACTTC. As protein: CASSYTGQGQYEQYF.

This clonotype was counted many times. The J gene is TRBJ2-7, the V gene TRBV12-3 or TRBV12-4; 9 nucleotides match TRBD1. The V segment lost 10 bases and the J segment 6 bases; nucleotides outside the gene matches: 10. The CDR3 totals 13 residues. CDR3 coding DNA: TGTGCCACCTCCGGGACAGGGATATTCGAGCAGTACTTC. As protein: CATSGTGIFEQYF.

This clonotype was counted ten times or more. The J gene is TRBJ2-2, the V gene TRBV28; a weak D match, TRBD1 (5 bases). The CDR3 loop spans 14 amino acids. With 6 bases removed from V and 6 bases from J, the gap between germline ends came to 14 bases. CDR1 is MDHEN and CDR2 is SYDVKM in the germline V gene. CDR3 amino acids: CASRSDISAGELFF. The CDR3, as DNA: TGTGCCAGCAGATCGGACATCTCCGCCGGGGAGCTGTTTTTT.

This clonotype was counted at least ten times. V and J are TRBV24-1 and TRBJ2-1; D uncertain. The CDR3 totals 12 residues. The ends were cut back, 0 bases at V and 6 bases at J, with 2 bases in the middle. Germline V gene sequence: CDR1 KGHDR, CDR2 SFDVKD. CDR3 amino acids: CATSDLANEQFF. In DNA, the CDR3 is TGTGCCACCAGTGATTTGGCCAATGAGCAGTTCTTC.

This clonotype was seen many times. This chain links TRBV5-1 with TRBJ2-3; 12 nucleotides agree with TRBD2. This CDR3 region has 19 residues. CDR1 SGHRS and CDR2 YFSETQ come from the germline V gene. Losses at the gene ends were 6 bases for V and 3 bases for J; bases not matched to a gene: 17. The CDR3 sequence is CASNRQTSGSPEGTDTQYF. CDR3 sequence (DNA): TGCGCCAGCAACCGACAGACTAGCGGGAGCCCCGAAGGGACAGATACGCAGTATTTT.

This clonotype has at least ten counts. One end of the junction varies from germline; a read error may be responsible. CDR3 loop: CASSLAREQYF. CDR3 nucleotide sequence: TGCGCCAGCAGCTTGGCCCGCGAGCAGTACTTC. The V and J genes are TRBV7-9 and TRBJ2-7; D remains ambiguous. CDR3 length: 11 amino acids. Per the germline V gene, CDR1 is SEHNR and CDR2 is FQNEAQ (reference sequence). The variable domain in full, completed from reference TRBV7-9 and TRBJ2-7, reads DTGVSQNPRHKITKRGQNVTFRCDPISEHNRLYWYRQTLGQGPEFLTYFQNEAQLEKSRLLSDRFSAERPKGSFSTLEIQRTEQGDSAMYLCASSLAREQYFGPGTRLTVT.

Details on this clonotype: An end of the junction does not agree with germline; a read error may underlie this. CDR3 bases: TGTGCCAGCCGTTTCGGAGGGGGCGTCTACGAGCAGTACTTC. Amino acid sequence: CASRFGGGVYEQYF. This sequence joins TRBV27 and TRBJ2-7; D may be TRBD1 (7 bases). The CDR3 loop spans 14 amino acids. From germline, CDR1 is MNHEY and CDR2 SMNVEV (reference sequence).

V and J are TRBV12-3 or TRBV12-4 and TRBJ2-5, with a weak D call TRBD1 (5 bases). This CDR3 contains 13 residues. V was trimmed by 6 bases and J by 2 bases, leaving 10 bases between them. The DNA of the CDR3 is TGTGCCAGCAGGGGGCCTGGGCAAGAGACCCAGTACTTC. Protein product: CASRGPGQETQYF.

This clonotype was seen at least ten times. The chain combines TRBV25-1 with TRBJ2-1, with 9 bases fitting TRBD2. This CDR3 spans 16 amino acids. V was clipped by 4 bases and J by 3 bases; unmatched bases: 7. Germline V lookup: CDR1 MGHDK, CDR2 SYGVNS. The chain's CDR3 is CASSVAGGPFYNEQFF. CDR3 in DNA: TGTGCCAGCAGTGTTGCGGGAGGGCCCTTCTACAATGAGCAGTTCTTC. The full variable domain, completed using reference TRBV25-1 and TRBJ2-1, is EADIYQTPRYLVIGTGKKITLECSQTMGHDKMYWYQQDPGMELHLIHYSYGVNSTEKGDLSSESTVSRIRTEHFPLTLESARPSHTSQYLCASSVAGGPFYNEQFFGPGTRLTVL.

This clonotype was found a few times. The chain recombines TRBV11-2 with TRBJ1-1, with 10 bases that match TRBD1. With 4 bases clipped from V and 3 bases from J, the junction kept 5 bases outside the gene matches. CDR3 length: 15 residues. The germline V gene encodes CDR1 SGHAT and CDR2 FQNNGV. The CDR3 protein is CASSSTTGGYTEAFF. CDR3 in DNA: TGTGCCAGCAGCTCAACGACAGGGGGCTACACTGAAGCTTTCTTT.

This clonotype was detected a few times. This chain connects TRBV29-1 to TRBJ1-3; 8 bases map to TRBD1. V gave up 4 bases and J gave up 2 bases; unmatched junction bases: 7. The CDR3 is made up of 15 amino acids. CDR1 is SQVTM, CDR2 ANQGSEA, per germline. The CDR3 DNA reads as TGCAGCGTTGGTACTTCAGGGGGCGCTGGAAACACCATATATTTT. Protein sequence: CSVGTSGGAGNTIYF.

The V call is TRBV20-1, the J call TRBJ1-1; D might be TRBD1 (6 bases). V was clipped by 3 bases and J by 5 bases, with 13 bases between them. The CDR3 covers 13 residues. Looked up from germline, CDR1 is DFQATT and CDR2 is SNEGSKA (reference sequence). CDR3 DNA sequence: TGCAGTGCTAGGGTTACAGGGCGAACTGAAGCTTTCTTT. This codes for CSARVTGRTEAFF.